The clone carrying this T cell receptor beta chain was seen more than once but under ten times. A much larger clone is a single base away; this may be a read error. The CDR3 extends over 14 amino acids. CDR1 and CDR2 from the germline V gene are SGHRS and YFSETQ. The V end was cut by 3 bases, the J end by 1 base, with 10 bases between. This entry belongs to a study of T-cell reconstitution after alpha-beta-depleted transplantation in children. Unique molecular identifiers featured in how the TCRbeta library was prepared. TCRdb passed the PCR reads through MiXCR, listing each CDR3 protein once. The table shows a few hundred thousand distinct CDR3 sequences, with 9.7% occurring only once.

The chain links TRBV5-1 to TRBJ1-1; D might be TRBD1 (6 bases). The sample consisted of PBMCs from the stem cell graft donor, taken from the stem cell graft. The TCR was taken from a human donor who donated a stem cell graft to a child with SCID. DNA for the CDR3: TGCGCCAGCAGCTCACCGACAGGGAACACTGAAGCTTTCTTT. Protein sequence: CASSSPTGNTEAFF.